The 20 T cell receptor beta chains listed next were all sequenced from one sample in a study of Tregs in tolerant kidney transplant recipients. Produced via immunoSEQ multiplex PCR; TCRdb's table is partial and in-frame only. Reported are approximately 31,000 clones; the ten largest clones contain approximately 6.9%. The sample here was CD8+ T cells from blood, taken before the transplant. The receptors stem from a human donor who received a combined kidney and bone marrow transplant.

A note on this clone: The read ends 3 residues before the CDR3 terminus; that terminus is restored from the germline J gene. The chain employs TRBV5-1 and TRBJ2-5, with D perhaps TRBD2 (6 bases). The length of the CDR3 is 14 residues. Trimming took 3 bases from V and 6 from J, leaving 15 bases between them. Germline V gene data show CDR1 as SGHRS and CDR2 as YFSETQ. The part of the CDR3 DNA that was read is TGCGCCAGCAGCTCGCGGGGAACCGGGAAGACC. Amino acids: CASSSRGTGKT. The whole CDR3 reads CASSSRGTGKTQYF.

To note about this clone: Read sequence stops 3 residues before the CDR3 end, and the germline J gene provides the missing end. This rearrangement joins TRBV30 to TRBJ1-1; D not certain. Germline V lookup: CDR1 GTSNPN, CDR2 SVGIG (reference sequence). V shed 3 bases and J shed 1 base, with 3 bases lying between them. CDR3 length equals 11 residues. The CDR3 sequence: CAWSRNTEAFF. The CDR3 bases that were read are TGTGCCTGGAGCAGGAACACTGAA. The entire variable domain, with the rest obtained from reference TRBV30 and TRBJ1-1, is as follows: SQTIHQWPATLVQPVGSPLSLECTVEGTSNPNLYWYRQAAGRGLQLLFYSVGIGQISSEVPQNLSASRPQDRQFILSSKKLLLSDSGFYLCAWSRNTEAFFGQGTRLTVV.

As regards this clone: Read coverage stops 3 residues before the CDR3 terminus; the germline J gene supplies the remainder. The chain carries TRBV7-8 and TRBJ2-5; TRBD1 agrees at 10 bases. Germline lookup yields CDR1 SGHVS and CDR2 FQNEAQ. V was clipped by 4 bases and J by 5 bases; unmatched bases: 7. CDR3 length: 15 residues. CDR3 bases read: TGTGCCAGCAGCTACGGGACAGGGGAATTTGAGACC. This sequence encodes CASSYGTGEFET. The whole CDR3 reads CASSYGTGEFETQYF. Variable domain in full (rest from reference TRBV7-8 and TRBJ2-5): GAGVSQSPRYKVAKRGQDVALRCDPISGHVSLFWYQQALGQGPEFLTYFQNEAQLDKSGLPSDRFFAERPEGSVSTLKIQRTQQEDSAVYLCASSYGTGEFETQYFGPGTRLLVL.

A remark on this clone: The read halts 3 residues ahead of the CDR3 end, with the missing end drawn from the germline J gene. The chain joins TRBV13 to TRBJ2-2; TRBD2 matches at 9 bases. From germline, CDR1 is PRHDT and CDR2 FYEKMQ (reference sequence). CDR3 length: 16 residues. V dropped 4 bases and J dropped 2; count of bases not matched to a gene: 5. CDR3 DNA (partial): TGTGCCAGCAGCTCGGCGGGGGGGCACAACACCGGGGAG. Translating it yields CASSSAGGHNTGE. The whole CDR3 sequence reads CASSSAGGHNTGELFF. The full variable domain, rest sourced from reference TRBV13 and TRBJ2-2, is AAGVIQSPRHLIKEKRETATLKCYPIPRHDTVYWYQQGPGQDPQFLISFYEKMQSDKGSIPDRFSAQQFSDYHSELNMSSLELGDSALYFCASSSAGGHNTGELFFGEGSRLTVL.

Comments on this clone: The CDR3 end is not reached by the read, which stops 3 residues before it; the germline J gene fills it in. The rearrangement links TRBV6-2 or TRBV6-3 to TRBJ2-3, with 9 bases matching TRBD2. This CDR3 comprises 15 residues. V was pared by 0 bases and J by 4 bases, with 2 bases of the junction left unmatched. Looked up from germline, CDR1 is MNHEY and CDR2 is SVGEGT. The CDR3 bases that were read are TGTGCCAGCAGTTACTCGGGACTAGCCCCAGATACG. Its protein product is CASSYSGLAPDT. Given in full, the CDR3 is CASSYSGLAPDTQYF.

As regards this clone: Germline is not matched at one junction end, which may reflect a read error. The read terminates 3 residues ahead of where the CDR3 ends, so the germline J gene completes it. The chain recombines TRBV6-1 with TRBJ1-1; maybe TRBD1 (5 bases). This CDR3 is 14 amino acids long. CDR1 and CDR2 (germline): MNHNS, SASEGT. The CDR3: CASSEGALAIEAFF. The CDR3 bases that were read are TGTGCCAGCAGCGAAGGGGCATTGGCAATCGAA.

As regards this clone: The CDR3 is cut off 3 residues early in the read; its end comes from the germline J gene. The chain has TRBV2 and TRBJ2-7, with 8 bases matching TRBD2. Germline loops: CDR1 SNHLY, CDR2 FYNNEI. V shed 11 bases and J 5 bases; nucleotides not matched to a gene: 11. The CDR3 is 13 residues long. The part of the CDR3 DNA that was read is TGTGCCGTCCGGGGGGGTACGTCCAACGAG. Amino acids: CAVRGGTSNE. The entire CDR3 sequence reads CAVRGGTSNEQYF.

As to this clone: The DNA ends 3 residues before the CDR3 does, and the rest of the CDR3 is filled in from the germline J gene. The V call is TRBV13, the J call TRBJ2-1, with 12 bases identical to TRBD2. The CDR3 totals 15 residues. From germline, CDR1 is PRHDT and CDR2 FYEKMQ (reference sequence). V was clipped by 5 bases and J by 6 bases; unmatched bases: 5. CDR3 DNA, as far as it was read: TGTGCCAGCAGCACCGGGACTAGCGGGTCCAATGAG. Translated: CASSTGTSGSNE. The complete CDR3 sequence is CASSTGTSGSNEQFF.

With regard to this clone: The CDR3 goes on 3 residues after the read ends, and that part is filled in from the germline J gene. The chain joins TRBV5-1 to TRBJ2-2; TRBD2 matches at 7 bases. CDR1 and CDR2 from the germline V gene are SGHRS and YFSETQ. This CDR3 region has 12 residues. The J segment lost 6 bases and the V segment lost 5 bases, leaving 1 base of the junction unmatched. Partial CDR3 DNA: TGCGCCAGCAGGGCGGGGGCCGGGGAG. Protein product: CASRAGAGE. The entire CDR3 protein is CASRAGAGELFF.

In regard to this clone: The read ends 3 residues shy of where the CDR3 ends; the end is completed using the germline J gene. The chain joins TRBV19 to TRBJ1-5; no clear D. The V gene's germline CDR1 is LNHDA and CDR2 SQIVND (reference sequence). The CDR3 consists of 16 residues. V was clipped by 6 bases and J by 1 base, with 16 bases between them. The CDR3 loop is CASRVAAGVSNQPQHF. The CDR3 bases that were read are TGTGCCAGTAGGGTGGCGGCGGGAGTCAGCAATCAGCCC.

The part of the CDR3 DNA that was read is TGTGCCAGCAGTCGACTAGCGGGATCCGGCAATGAG. Its protein is CASSRLAGSGNE. The CDR3 as a whole reads CASSRLAGSGNEQFF. The chain is built from TRBV6-2 or TRBV6-3 and TRBJ2-1; TRBD2 agrees at 11 bases. The CDR3 end is not reached by the read, which stops 3 residues before it; the germline J gene fills it in. The CDR3 covers 15 residues. The germline CDR1 and CDR2 sequences are MNHEY and SVGEGT. V shed 5 bases and J 6 bases; nucleotides not matched to a gene: 6.

Turning to this clone: From the germline J gene comes the end of the CDR3, since the read stops 3 residues before it. The chain joins TRBV23-1 to TRBJ1-1, with 10 positions matching TRBD1. TRBV23-1 is filed as an ORF, its function uncertain. This CDR3 comprises 19 residues. V dropped 9 bases and J dropped 0; count of bases not matched to a gene: 19. The CDR3: CASTRDRGGIILVNTEAFF. The part of the CDR3 DNA that was read is TGCGCCAGTACCCGGGACAGGGGAGGAATTATCCTAGTGAACACTGAA.

A note on this clone: The read comes to an end 3 residues before the CDR3 does, leaving the germline J gene to fill in the end. The chain recombines TRBV7-8 with TRBJ1-4; D gene ambiguous. CDR3 size: 14 residues. Germline V lookup: CDR1 SGHVS, CDR2 FQNEAQ. Trimming took off 2 bases at V and 3 bases at J, with 7 bases between the two ends. The CDR3 sequence is CASSLLRANEKLFF. CDR3 DNA (partial): TGTGCCAGCAGCTTACTGAGGGCTAATGAAAAA. Complete variable domain (other parts from reference TRBV7-8 and TRBJ1-4): GAGVSQSPRYKVAKRGQDVALRCDPISGHVSLFWYQQALGQGPEFLTYFQNEAQLDKSGLPSDRFFAERPEGSVSTLKIQRTQQEDSAVYLCASSLLRANEKLFFGSGTQLSVL.

Note on this clone: The read terminates 3 residues ahead of where the CDR3 ends, so the germline J gene completes it. The rearrangement joins TRBV7-2 to TRBJ1-2, with a tentative D call TRBD1 (6 bases). The germline V gene has CDR1 SGHTA and CDR2 FQGNSA. V was trimmed by 9 bases and J by 3 bases, leaving 14 bases between them. The CDR3 covers 13 residues. The CDR3 bases that were read are TGTGCCAGTAAAAATTGGACAGACTATGGC. Its translation is CASKNWTDYG. The whole CDR3 is CASKNWTDYGYTF.

Points on this clone: The DNA ends 3 residues before the CDR3 does, and the rest of the CDR3 is filled in from the germline J gene. V and J are TRBV19 and TRBJ1-1, with 8 nucleotides matching TRBD1. The CDR3 is made up of 15 amino acids. The J segment lost 0 bases and the V segment lost 4 bases, leaving 4 bases of the junction unmatched. Germline V gene data show CDR1 as LNHDA and CDR2 as SQIVND (reference sequence). The covered CDR3 bases are TGTGCCAGTAGTAGAGACAGGGGCCTGAACACTGAA. This encodes CASSRDRGLNTE. The entire CDR3 reads CASSRDRGLNTEAFF. Complete variable domain (other parts from reference TRBV19 and TRBJ1-1): DGGITQSPKYLFRKEGQNVTLSCEQNLNHDAMYWYRQDPGQGLRLIYYSQIVNDFQKGDIAEGYSVSREKKESFPLTVTSAQKNPTAFYLCASSRDRGLNTEAFFGQGTRLTVV.

With respect to this clone: The read falls 3 residues short of the CDR3 end, and the missing part is taken from the germline J gene. The genes are TRBV7-9 and TRBJ2-1; the match to TRBD2 covers 10 bases. Losses at the gene ends were 1 base for V and 4 bases for J; bases not matched to a gene: 1. The CDR3 length is 15 residues. Germline V gene lookup returns CDR1 SEHNR and CDR2 FQNEAQ (reference sequence). The sequenced CDR3 bases are TGTGCCAGCAGCTTAGGGACTAGCGGTTACAATGAG. This translates into CASSLGTSGYNE. The CDR3 reads in full as CASSLGTSGYNEQFF.

Concerning this clone itself: The read terminates 3 residues ahead of where the CDR3 ends, so the germline J gene completes it. The rearrangement links TRBV2 to TRBJ2-7; 11 positions match TRBD1. Germline CDR1 reads SNHLY; CDR2 reads FYNNEI. V gave up 1 base and J gave up 3 bases; unmatched junction bases: 2. The CDR3 consists of 15 residues. The CDR3 is CASSEGTGGLYEQYF. The covered CDR3 bases are TGTGCCAGCAGTGAAGGGACAGGGGGCCTCTACGAG.

To note about this clone: The CDR3 end falls 3 residues outside the read, so it is completed with the germline J gene. The chain links TRBV7-8 to TRBJ2-5; D may be TRBD2 (7 bases). CDR3 length: 15 residues. V was pared by 3 bases and J by 5 bases, with 16 bases between. Germline V gene data show CDR1 as SGHVS and CDR2 as FQNEAQ. CDR3 loop: CASSFFRGADETQYF. CDR3 DNA (partial): TGTGCCAGCAGCTTTTTCCGGGGGGCTGACGAGACC. Supplemented by reference TRBV7-8 and TRBJ2-5, the full variable domain reads GAGVSQSPRYKVAKRGQDVALRCDPISGHVSLFWYQQALGQGPEFLTYFQNEAQLDKSGLPSDRFFAERPEGSVSTLKIQRTQQEDSAVYLCASSFFRGADETQYFGPGTRLLVL.

Details on this clone: With the read ending 3 residues before the CDR3 end, the germline J gene is used to fill in that end. J is TRBJ1-4 and V is TRBV19, with no clear D. V was cut by 3 bases and J by 4 bases, with 15 bases left in between. Germline V gene lookup returns CDR1 LNHDA and CDR2 SQIVND (reference sequence). This CDR3 contains 16 residues. The chain's CDR3 is CASSIPPGKFNEKLFF. The part of the CDR3 DNA that was read is TGTGCCAGTAGTATCCCTCCGGGTAAATTTAATGAAAAA.

Regarding this clone: The read ends 3 residues early relative to the CDR3; the germline J gene fills the gap. The gene calls are TRBV7-2 and TRBJ2-2, with D perhaps matching TRBD2 (6 bases). Trimming took off 0 bases at V and 4 bases at J, with 12 bases between the two ends. The CDR3 spans 16 residues. Germline CDR1 and CDR2: SGHTA and FQGNSA. The DNA read from the CDR3 is TGTGCCAGCAGCTTAGCCGCGGGATATGGCACCGGGGAG. Its protein is CASSLAAGYGTGE. The whole CDR3 is CASSLAAGYGTGELFF.